This TCR beta chain was obtained from a study of blood T cells in healthy people across ages. A second PCR, run for about 6 to 12 cycles, used a sample-barcoded 5' primer plus a J-beta primer mix. One entry per CDR3 protein results from TCRdb running MiXCR on the 5' RACE reads. Of under 2,000,000 distinct CDR3 sequences in the sample, roughly 49% are singletons; the top ten hold approximately 2.1%. This CDR3 spans 19 amino acids. In germline, CDR1 is MNHEY, CDR2 SMNVEV (reference sequence). Losses at the gene ends were 4 bases for V and 3 bases for J; bases not matched to a gene: 13. What was sequenced was blood. The TCR was taken from a woman in her thirties or forties in good health. V is TRBV27 and J is TRBJ2-3; TRBD2 matches at 13 bases. Written as DNA, the CDR3 is TGTGCCAGCAGTTACCGACTAGCGGGGGGCACGGAAGCTACAGATACGCAGTATTTT. This translates into CASSYRLAGGTEATDTQYF.